This T cell receptor (beta chain) was retrieved from a study of T cells in Graves' hyperthyroidism and ophthalmopathy. Study results and limitations: In validation, the model predicted ophthalmopathy. These predictions came a median 6.5 months before onset.

Researchers amplified the TCR beta CDR3 regions from RNA transcripts. First-round RT-PCR targeting the TCR CDR3 was performed with the HTBI primer set. TCRdb re-called the multiplex PCR reads through MiXCR, storing one row per CDR3 protein. Of 200,000 to 250,000 distinct CDR3 sequences listed, 17% are singletons. Germline loops: CDR1 MNHNS, CDR2 SASEGT. The CDR3 has 15 residues. Trimming removed 2 bases from V and 0 bases from J, with 9 bases in between. Patients aged 18 to 65 had newly diagnosed hyperthyroidism of under 2 months' duration. Uncontrolled infection, other autoimmune disease, pregnancy or lactation led to exclusion. As concerns this clonotype: Antigen unknown.

This rearrangement joins TRBV6-1 to TRBJ2-3; D remains unclear. The sequenced sample consisted of blood. The source of this sequence is a man aged 50-59 years with Graves' hyperthyroidism. For the CDR3, the DNA is TGTGCCAGCAGTGAAAGCGTTGCTAGCACAGATACGCAGTATTTT. Translating gives CASSESVASTDTQYF.